The entry below describes one TCR beta chain. The antigen remains unidentified. Germline-derived CDR1 and CDR2 are MNHNY and SVGAGI (reference sequence). CDR3 size: 13 residues. Trimming pared 0 bases from V and 7 bases from J, leaving 9 bases between. The data derive from a study of cytomegalovirus exposure and HLA in healthy donors. Overall study: As released early, the data held about 85 million unique TCRs from HLA-typed donors.

Findings and limits, study-wide: Specificity for CMV antigens was confirmed in vitro for a few of the CMV-associated chains. It was reportedly the case that the classifier diagnosed cytomegalovirus status with high specificity and sensitivity.

The study sampled nominally healthy donors, though unrecorded immune exposures were likely. The PCR employed 60 Vbeta primers together with 13 Jbeta primers. Only in-frame clones appear in the TCRdb table, and some are missing; sequencing was by immunoSEQ multiplex PCR. The table records approximately 260,000 clones, 80% to 90% of them present only once. Material: PBMCs. The clonotype was recovered from a woman in her 40s in good health and CMV-seropositive. V gene TRBV6-6 combines with J gene TRBJ1-1; no clear D. The CDR3 sequence is CASSYSWAGEAFF. The CDR3 DNA follows: TGTGCCAGCAGTTACTCGTGGGCAGGTGAAGCTTTCTTT.